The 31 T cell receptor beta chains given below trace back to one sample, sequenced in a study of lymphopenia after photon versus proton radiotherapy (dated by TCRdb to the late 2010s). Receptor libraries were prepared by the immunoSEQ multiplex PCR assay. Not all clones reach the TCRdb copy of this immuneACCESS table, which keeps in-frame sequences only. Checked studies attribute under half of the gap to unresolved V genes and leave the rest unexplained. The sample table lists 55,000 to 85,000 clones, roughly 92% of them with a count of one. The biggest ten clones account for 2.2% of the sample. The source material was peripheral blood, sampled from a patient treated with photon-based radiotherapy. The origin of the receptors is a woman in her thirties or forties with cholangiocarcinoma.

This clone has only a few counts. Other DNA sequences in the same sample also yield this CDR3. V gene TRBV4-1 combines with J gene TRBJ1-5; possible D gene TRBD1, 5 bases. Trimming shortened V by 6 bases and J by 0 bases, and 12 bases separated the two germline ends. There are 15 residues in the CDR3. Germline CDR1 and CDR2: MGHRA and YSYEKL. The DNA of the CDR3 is TGCGCCAGCAGTGGGGCAGGCTATAGCAATCAGCCCCAGCATTTT. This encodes CASSGAGYSNQPQHF.

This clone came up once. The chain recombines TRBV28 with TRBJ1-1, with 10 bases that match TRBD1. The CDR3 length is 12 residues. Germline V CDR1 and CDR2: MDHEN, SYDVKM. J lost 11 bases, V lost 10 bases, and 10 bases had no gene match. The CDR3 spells CATVPGQGWAFF. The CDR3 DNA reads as TGTGCCACCGTCCCGGGACAGGGGTGGGCTTTCTTT. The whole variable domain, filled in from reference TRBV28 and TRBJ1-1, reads DVKVTQSSRYLVKRTGEKVFLECVQDMDHENMFWYRQDPGLGLRLIYFSYDVKMKEKGDIPEGYSVSREKKERFSLILESASTNQTSMYLCATVPGQGWAFFGQGTRLTVV.

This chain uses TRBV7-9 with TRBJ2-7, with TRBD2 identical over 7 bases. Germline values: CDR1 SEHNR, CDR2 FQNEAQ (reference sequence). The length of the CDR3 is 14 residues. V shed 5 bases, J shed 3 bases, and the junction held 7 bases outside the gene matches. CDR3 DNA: TGTGCCAGCAGCCCCGGAATAGCGGGCTACGAGCAGTACTTC. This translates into CASSPGIAGYEQYF.

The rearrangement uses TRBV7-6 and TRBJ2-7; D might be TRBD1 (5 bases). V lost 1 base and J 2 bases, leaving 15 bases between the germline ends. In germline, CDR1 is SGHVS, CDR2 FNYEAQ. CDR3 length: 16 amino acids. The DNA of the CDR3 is TGTGCCAGCAGCTTAGAGTTCCAGGGTAACACCTACGAGCAGTACTTC. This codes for CASSLEFQGNTYEQYF.

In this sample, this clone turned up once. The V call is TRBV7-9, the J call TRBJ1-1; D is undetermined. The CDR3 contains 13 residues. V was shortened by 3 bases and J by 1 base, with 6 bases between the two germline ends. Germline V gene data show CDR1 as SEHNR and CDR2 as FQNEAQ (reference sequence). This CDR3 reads CASSLVENTEAFF. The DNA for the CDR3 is TGTGCCAGCAGCTTGGTGGAGAACACTGAAGCTTTCTTT.

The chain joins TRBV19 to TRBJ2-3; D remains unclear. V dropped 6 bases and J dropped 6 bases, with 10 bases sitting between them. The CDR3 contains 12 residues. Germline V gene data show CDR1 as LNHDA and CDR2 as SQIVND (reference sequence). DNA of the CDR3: TGTGCCAGTAGCGACCTGAGGGATACGCAGTATTTT. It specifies CASSDLRDTQYF.

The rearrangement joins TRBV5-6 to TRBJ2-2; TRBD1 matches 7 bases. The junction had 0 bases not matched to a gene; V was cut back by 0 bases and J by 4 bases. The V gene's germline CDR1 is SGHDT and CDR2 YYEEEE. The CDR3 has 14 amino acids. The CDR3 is CASSLDRGTGELFF. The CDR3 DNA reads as TGTGCCAGCAGCTTGGACAGGGGCACCGGGGAGCTGTTTTTT.

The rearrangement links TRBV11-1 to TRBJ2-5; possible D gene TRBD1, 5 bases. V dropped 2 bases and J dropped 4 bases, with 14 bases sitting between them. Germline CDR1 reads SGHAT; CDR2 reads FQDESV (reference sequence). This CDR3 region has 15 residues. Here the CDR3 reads CASSLRGSLTETQYF. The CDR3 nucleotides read TGTGCCAGCAGCTTAAGGGGCTCGCTTACAGAGACCCAGTACTTC. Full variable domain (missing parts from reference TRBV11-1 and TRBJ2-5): EAEVAQSPRYKITEKSQAVAFWCDPISGHATLYWYRQILGQGPELLVQFQDESVVDDSQLPKDRFSAERLKGVDSTLKIQPAELGDSAMYLCASSLRGSLTETQYFGPGTRLLVL.

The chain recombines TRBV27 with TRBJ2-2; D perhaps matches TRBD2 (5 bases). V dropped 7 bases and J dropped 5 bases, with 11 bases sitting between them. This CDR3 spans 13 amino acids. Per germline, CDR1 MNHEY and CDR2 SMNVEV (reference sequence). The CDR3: CASTVPGTGELFF. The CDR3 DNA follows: TGTGCCAGCACAGTGCCGGGGACCGGGGAGCTGTTTTTT.

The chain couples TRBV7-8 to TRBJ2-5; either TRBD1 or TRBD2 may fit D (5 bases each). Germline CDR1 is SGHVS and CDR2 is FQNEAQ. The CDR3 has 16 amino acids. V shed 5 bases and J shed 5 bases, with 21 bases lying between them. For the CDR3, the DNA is TGTGCCAGCAGCCCCTGGGACGGACCGCGATGGGAGACCCAGTACTTC. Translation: CASSPWDGPRWETQYF.

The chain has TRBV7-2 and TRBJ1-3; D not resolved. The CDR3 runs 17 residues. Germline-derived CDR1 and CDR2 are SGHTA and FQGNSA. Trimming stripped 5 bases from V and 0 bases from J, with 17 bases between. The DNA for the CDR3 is TGTGCCAGCAGCCCCCGCCGGACGGATCGCTCTGGAAACACCATATATTTT. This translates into CASSPRRTDRSGNTIYF.

CDR3 sequence reads: CASSLIAGYGETQYF. CDR3 bases: TGTGCCAGCAGCTTGATAGCGGGGTACGGGGAGACCCAGTACTTC. The chain uses TRBV5-6 and TRBJ2-5; 8 bases agree with TRBD2. Germline assignment: CDR1 SGHDT and CDR2 YYEEEE. J was trimmed by 5 bases and V by 1 base; bases with no gene match: 7. This CDR3 contains 15 residues.

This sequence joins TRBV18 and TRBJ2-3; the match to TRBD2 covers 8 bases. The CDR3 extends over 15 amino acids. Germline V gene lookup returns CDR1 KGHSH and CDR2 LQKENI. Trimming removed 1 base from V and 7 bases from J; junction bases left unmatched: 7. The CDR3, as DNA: TGTGCCAGCTCACCACTCGACGGGGGGGCGAATACGCAGTATTTT. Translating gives CASSPLDGGANTQYF.

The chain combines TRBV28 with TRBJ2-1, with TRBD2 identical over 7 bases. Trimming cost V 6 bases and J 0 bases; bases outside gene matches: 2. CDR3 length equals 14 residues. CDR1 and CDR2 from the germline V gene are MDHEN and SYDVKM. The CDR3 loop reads CASRLAASYNEQFF. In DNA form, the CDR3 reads TGTGCCAGCAGGCTAGCGGCCTCCTACAATGAGCAGTTCTTC.

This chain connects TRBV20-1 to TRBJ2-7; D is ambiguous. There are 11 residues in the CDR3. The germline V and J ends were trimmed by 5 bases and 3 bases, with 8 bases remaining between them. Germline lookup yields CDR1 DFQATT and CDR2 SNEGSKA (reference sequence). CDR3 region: CSAPRNYEQYF. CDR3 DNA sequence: TGCAGTGCTCCTAGAAACTACGAGCAGTACTTC.

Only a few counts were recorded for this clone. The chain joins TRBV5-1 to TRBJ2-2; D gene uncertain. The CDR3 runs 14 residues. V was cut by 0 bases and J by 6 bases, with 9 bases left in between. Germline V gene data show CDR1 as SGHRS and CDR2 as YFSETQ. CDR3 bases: TGCGCCAGCAGCTTGGCCCTCAAGTCCGGGGAGCTGTTTTTT. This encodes CASSLALKSGELFF.

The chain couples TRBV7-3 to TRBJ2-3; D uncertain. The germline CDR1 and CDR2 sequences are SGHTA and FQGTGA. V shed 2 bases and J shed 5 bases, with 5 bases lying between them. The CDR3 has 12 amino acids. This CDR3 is CASSLLGDTQYF. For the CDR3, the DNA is TGTGCCAGCAGCTTATTGGGAGATACGCAGTATTTT. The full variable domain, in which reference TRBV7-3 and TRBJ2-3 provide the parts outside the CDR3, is GAGVSQTPSNKVTEKGKYVELRCDPISGHTALYWYRQSLGQGPEFLIYFQGTGAADDSGLPNDRFFAVRPEGSVSTLKIQRTERGDSAVYLCASSLLGDTQYFGPGTRLTVL.

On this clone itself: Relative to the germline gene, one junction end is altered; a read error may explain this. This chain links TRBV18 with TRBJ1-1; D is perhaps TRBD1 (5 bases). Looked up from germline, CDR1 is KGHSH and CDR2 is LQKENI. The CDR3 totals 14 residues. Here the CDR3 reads CAGSPKGTNTEAFF. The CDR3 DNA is TGTGCCGGCTCACCTAAGGGGACTAACACTGAAGCTTTCTTT. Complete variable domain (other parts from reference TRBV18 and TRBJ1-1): NAGVMQNPRHLVRRRGQEARLRCSPMKGHSHVYWYRQLPEEGLKFMVYLQKENIIDESGMPKERFSAEFPKEGPSILRIQQVVRGDSAAYFCAGSPKGTNTEAFFGQGTRLTVV.

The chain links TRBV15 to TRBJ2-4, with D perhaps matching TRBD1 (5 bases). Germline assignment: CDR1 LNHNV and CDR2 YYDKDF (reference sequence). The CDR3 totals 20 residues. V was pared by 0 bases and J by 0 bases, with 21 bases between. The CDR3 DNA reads TGTGCCACCAGCAGAGATCGCCCAGGGTTGGGGAACTTAGCCAAAAACATTCAGTACTTC. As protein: CATSRDRPGLGNLAKNIQYF. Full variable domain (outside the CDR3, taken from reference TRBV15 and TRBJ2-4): DAMVIQNPRYQVTQFGKPVTLSCSQTLNHNVMYWYQQKSSQAPKLLFHYYDKDFNNEADTPDNFQSRRPNTSFCFLDIRSPGLGDTAMYLCATSRDRPGLGNLAKNIQYFGAGTRLSVL.

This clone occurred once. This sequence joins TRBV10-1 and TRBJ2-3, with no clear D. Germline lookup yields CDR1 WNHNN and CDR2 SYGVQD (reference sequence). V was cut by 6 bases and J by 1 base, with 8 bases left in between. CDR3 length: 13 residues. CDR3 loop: CASRLGGTDTQYF. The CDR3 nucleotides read TGCGCCAGCAGGTTGGGTGGCACAGATACGCAGTATTTT.

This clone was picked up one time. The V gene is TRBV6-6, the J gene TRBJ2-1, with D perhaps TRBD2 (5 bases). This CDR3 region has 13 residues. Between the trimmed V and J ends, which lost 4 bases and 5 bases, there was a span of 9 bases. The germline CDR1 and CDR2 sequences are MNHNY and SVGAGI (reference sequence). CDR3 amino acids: CASSWERNNEQFF. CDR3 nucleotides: TGTGCCAGCAGTTGGGAGCGAAACAATGAGCAGTTCTTC.

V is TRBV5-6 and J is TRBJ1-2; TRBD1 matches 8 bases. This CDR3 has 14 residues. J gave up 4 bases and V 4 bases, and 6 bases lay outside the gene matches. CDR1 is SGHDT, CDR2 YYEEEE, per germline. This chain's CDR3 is CASSPRGLGYGYTF. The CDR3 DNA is TGTGCCAGCAGCCCCAGGGGGCTAGGCTATGGCTACACCTTC.

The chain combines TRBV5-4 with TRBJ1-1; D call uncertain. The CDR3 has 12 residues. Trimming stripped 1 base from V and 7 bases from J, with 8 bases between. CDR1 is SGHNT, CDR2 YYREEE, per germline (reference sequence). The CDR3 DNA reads TGTGCCAGCAGCTTGAATACCATTGAAGCTTTCTTT. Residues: CASSLNTIEAFF.

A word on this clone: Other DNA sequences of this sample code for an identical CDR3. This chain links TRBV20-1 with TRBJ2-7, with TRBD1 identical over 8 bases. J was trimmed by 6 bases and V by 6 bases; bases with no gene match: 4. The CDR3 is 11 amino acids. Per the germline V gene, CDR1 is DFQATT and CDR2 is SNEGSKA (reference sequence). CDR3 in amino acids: CSARDRSEQYF. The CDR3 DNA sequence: TGCAGTGCGCGGGACAGGTCCGAGCAGTACTTC.

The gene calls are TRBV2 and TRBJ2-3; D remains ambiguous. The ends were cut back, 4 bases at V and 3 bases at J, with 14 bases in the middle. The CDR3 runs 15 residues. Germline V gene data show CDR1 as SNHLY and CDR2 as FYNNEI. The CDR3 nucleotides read TGTGCCAGCAGTGCCGTGGGTACTTCGACAGATACGCAGTATTTT. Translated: CASSAVGTSTDTQYF.

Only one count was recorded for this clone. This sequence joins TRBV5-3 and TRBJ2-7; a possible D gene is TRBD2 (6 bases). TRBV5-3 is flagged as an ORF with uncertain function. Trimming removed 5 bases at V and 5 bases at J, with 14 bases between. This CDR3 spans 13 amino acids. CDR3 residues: CARRGLGMDEQYF. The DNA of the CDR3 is TGTGCCAGAAGGGGACTGGGGATGGACGAGCAGTACTTC.

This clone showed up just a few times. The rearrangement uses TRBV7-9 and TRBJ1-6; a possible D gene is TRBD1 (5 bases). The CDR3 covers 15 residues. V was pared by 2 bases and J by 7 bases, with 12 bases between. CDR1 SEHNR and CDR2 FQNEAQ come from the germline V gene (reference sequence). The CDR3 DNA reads TGTGCCAGCAGCTTAACCGGGGACGGGAATTCACCCCTCCACTTT. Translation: CASSLTGDGNSPLHF.

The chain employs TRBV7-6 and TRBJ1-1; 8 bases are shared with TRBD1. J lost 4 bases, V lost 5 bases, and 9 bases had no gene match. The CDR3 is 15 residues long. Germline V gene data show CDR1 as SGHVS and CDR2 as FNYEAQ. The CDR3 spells CASSLTGGGSTEAFF. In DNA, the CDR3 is TGTGCCAGCAGCCTTACAGGGGGTGGAAGCACTGAAGCTTTCTTT.

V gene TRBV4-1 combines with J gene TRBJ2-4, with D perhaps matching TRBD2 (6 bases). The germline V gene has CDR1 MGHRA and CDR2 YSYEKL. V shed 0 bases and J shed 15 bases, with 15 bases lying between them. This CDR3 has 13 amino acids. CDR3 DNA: TGCGCCAGCAGCCAAGATTTCGGAGGGCAAGGGTACTTC. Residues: CASSQDFGGQGYF.

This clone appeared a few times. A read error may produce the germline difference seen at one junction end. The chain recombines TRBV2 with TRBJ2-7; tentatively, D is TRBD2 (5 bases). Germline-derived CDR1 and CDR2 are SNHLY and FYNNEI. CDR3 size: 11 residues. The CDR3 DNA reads TGTGCCAGCGGTGAGGGCTACGAGCAGTACTTC. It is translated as CASGEGYEQYF.

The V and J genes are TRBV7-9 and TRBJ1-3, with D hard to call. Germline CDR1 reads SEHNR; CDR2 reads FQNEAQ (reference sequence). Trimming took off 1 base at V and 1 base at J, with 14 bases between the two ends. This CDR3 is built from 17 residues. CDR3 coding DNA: TGTGCCAGCAGCTTAGTGAGGGCAACACTGTCTGGAAACACCATATATTTT. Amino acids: CASSLVRATLSGNTIYF.